This record looks at one TCR beta chain sequence and its context. The antigen is undetermined. V was pared by 2 bases and J by 11 bases, with 20 bases between. The CDR3 consists of 15 residues. CDR1 is SEHNR, CDR2 FQNEAQ, per germline (reference sequence). This entry is derived from a study of beta chain features in type 1 diabetes. Expressed TCRB transcripts were sequenced because the entire RNA isolate underwent reverse transcription. The repertoire was sequenced with immunoSEQ multiplex PCR; TCRdb's copy has only in-frame clones and lacks some. Found here are about 350,000 clones, around 19% of them singletons; the top ten hold approximately 0.043%. Study conclusions and caveats: It was possible that PCR favored shorter templates, equally so in patients and controls. Within each of all four CD4+ subsets, Type 1 diabetes patients had TCRB CDR3s that were moderately but significantly shorter. Sequencing from cDNA could over-represent high-TCR-expressing cells.

CD45RO/CCR7/CD25/CD127/CD95/CD27 separated CD4+ naive, central memory, regulatory and stem cell-like memory cells by sorting. This TCR derives from a young woman in good health. Sequencing was carried out using naive CD4+ T cells from blood. The rearrangement joins TRBV7-9 to TRBJ2-3; D may be TRBD1 (6 bases). CDR3: CASSLSGTSRVGQYF. The DNA for the CDR3 is TGTGCCAGCAGCTTATCCGGGACATCAAGGGTGGGGCAGTATTTT.